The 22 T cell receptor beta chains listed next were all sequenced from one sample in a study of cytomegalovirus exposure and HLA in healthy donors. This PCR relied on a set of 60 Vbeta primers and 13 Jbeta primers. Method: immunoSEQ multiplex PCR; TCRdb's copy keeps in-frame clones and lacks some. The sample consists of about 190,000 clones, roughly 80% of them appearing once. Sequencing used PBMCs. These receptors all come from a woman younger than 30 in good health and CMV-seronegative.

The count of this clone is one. CDR3 sequence reads: CASSEQGSNQPQHF. The DNA for the CDR3 is TGTGCCAGCAGCGAACAGGGTAGCAATCAGCCCCAGCATTTT. The chain couples TRBV6-4 to TRBJ1-5, with D perhaps matching TRBD1 (6 bases). The CDR3 extends over 14 amino acids. The germline V gene encodes CDR1 MRHNA and CDR2 SNTAGT. Between the trimmed V and J ends, which lost 6 bases and 0 bases, there was a span of 9 bases.

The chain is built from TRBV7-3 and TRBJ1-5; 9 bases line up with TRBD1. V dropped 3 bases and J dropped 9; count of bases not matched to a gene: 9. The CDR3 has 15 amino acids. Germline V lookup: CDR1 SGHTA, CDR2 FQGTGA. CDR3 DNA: TGTGCCAGCAGCTTTTCGGGACAGGGAACAGGGCCCCAGCATTTT. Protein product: CASSFSGQGTGPQHF.

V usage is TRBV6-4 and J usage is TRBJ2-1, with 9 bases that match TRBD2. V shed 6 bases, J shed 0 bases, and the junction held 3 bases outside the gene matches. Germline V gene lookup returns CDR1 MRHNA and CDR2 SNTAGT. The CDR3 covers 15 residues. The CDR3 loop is CASSRGGDSYNEQFF. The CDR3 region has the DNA TGTGCCAGCAGCCGCGGGGGGGACTCCTACAATGAGCAGTTCTTC.

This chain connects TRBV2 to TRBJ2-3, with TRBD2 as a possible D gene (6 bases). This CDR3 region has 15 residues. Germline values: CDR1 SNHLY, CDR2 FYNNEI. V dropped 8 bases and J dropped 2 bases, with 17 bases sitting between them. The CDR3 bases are TGTGCCAGCTATTTCCAGGGACTTCACACAGATACGCAGTATTTT. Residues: CASYFQGLHTDTQYF.

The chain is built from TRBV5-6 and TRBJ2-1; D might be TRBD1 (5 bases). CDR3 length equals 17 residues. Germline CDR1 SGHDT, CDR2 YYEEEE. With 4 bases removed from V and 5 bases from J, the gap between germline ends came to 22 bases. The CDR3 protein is CASSPTGANPHHNEQFF. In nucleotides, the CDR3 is TGTGCCAGCAGCCCAACAGGAGCAAACCCCCATCACAATGAGCAGTTCTTC.

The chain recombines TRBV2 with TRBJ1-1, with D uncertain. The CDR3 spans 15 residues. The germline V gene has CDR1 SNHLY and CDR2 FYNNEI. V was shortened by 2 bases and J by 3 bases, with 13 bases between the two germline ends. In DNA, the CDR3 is TGTGCCAGCAGTGAATCGGGTACGAGCCACACTGAAGCTTTCTTT. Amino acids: CASSESGTSHTEAFF.

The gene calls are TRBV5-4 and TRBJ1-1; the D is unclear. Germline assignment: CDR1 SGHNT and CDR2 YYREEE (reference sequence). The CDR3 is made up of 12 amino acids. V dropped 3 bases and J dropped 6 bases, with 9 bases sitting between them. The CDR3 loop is CASSSITAEAFF. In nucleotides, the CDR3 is TGTGCCAGCAGCTCCATCACAGCTGAAGCTTTCTTT.

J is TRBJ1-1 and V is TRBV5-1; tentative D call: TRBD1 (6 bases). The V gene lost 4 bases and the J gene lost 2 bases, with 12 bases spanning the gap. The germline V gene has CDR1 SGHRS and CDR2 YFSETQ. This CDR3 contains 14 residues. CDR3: CASSPLQGNTEAFF. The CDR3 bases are TGCGCCAGCAGCCCATTACAGGGCAACACTGAAGCTTTCTTT.

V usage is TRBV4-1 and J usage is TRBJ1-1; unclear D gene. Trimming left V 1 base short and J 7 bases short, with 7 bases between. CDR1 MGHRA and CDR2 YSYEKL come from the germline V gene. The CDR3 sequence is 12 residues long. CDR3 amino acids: CASSQGLNEAFF. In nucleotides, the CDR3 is TGCGCCAGCAGCCAAGGGCTCAATGAAGCTTTCTTT.

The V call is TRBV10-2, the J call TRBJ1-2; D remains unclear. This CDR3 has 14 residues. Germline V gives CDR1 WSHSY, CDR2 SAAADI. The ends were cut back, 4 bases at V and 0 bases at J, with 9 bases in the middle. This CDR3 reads CASSGSRSNYGYTF. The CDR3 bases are TGCGCCAGCAGTGGTTCACGGTCTAACTATGGCTACACCTTC.

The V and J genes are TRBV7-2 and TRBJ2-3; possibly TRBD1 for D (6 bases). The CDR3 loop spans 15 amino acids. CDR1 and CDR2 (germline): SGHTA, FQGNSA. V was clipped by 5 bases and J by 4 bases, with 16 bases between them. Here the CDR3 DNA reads TGTGCCAGCAGCCCCCTCCCAGGGGTCGCAGATACGCAGTATTTT. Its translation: CASSPLPGVADTQYF.

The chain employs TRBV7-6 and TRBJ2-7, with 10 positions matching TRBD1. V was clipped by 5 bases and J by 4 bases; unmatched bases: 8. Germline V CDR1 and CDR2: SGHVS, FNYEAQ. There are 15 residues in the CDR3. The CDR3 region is CASSETGQGIYEQYF. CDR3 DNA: TGTGCCAGCAGCGAAACGGGACAGGGGATATACGAGCAGTACTTC. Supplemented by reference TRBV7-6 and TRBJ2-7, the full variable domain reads GAGVSQSPRYKVTKRGQDVALRCDPISGHVSLYWYRQALGQGPEFLTYFNYEAQQDKSGLPNDRFSAERPEGSISTLTIQRTEQRDSAMYRCASSETGQGIYEQYFGPGTRLTVT.

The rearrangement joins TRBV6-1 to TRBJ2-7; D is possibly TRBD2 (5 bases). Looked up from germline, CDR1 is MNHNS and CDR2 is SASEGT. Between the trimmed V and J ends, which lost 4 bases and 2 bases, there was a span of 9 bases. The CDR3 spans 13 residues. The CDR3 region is CASSAGYTYEQYF. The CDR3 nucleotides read TGTGCCAGCAGTGCGGGGTACACCTACGAGCAGTACTTC.

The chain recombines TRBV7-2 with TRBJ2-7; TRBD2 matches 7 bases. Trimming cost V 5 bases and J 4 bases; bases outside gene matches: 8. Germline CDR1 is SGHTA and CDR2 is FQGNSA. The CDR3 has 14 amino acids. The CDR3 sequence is CASSVGGESYEQYF. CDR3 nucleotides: TGTGCCAGCAGCGTGGGGGGGGAGTCTTACGAGCAGTACTTC.

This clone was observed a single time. CDR3 DNA sequence: TGTGCCAGCAGCCAGTCGTCTAGCGGGTACAATGAGCAGTTCTTC. Protein product: CASSQSSSGYNEQFF. The chain combines TRBV7-2 with TRBJ2-1; 8 positions match TRBD2. In germline, CDR1 is SGHTA, CDR2 FQGNSA. This CDR3 has 15 amino acids. Losses at the gene ends were 5 bases for V and 4 bases for J; bases not matched to a gene: 7.

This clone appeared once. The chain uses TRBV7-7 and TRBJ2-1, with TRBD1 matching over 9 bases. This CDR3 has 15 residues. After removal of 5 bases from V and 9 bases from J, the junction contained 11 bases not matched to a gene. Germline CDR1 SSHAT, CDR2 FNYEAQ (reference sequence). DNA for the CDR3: TGTGCCAGCAGCCCTAGGAAGGGACAGGGTTTTGAGCAGTTCTTC. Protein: CASSPRKGQGFEQFF.

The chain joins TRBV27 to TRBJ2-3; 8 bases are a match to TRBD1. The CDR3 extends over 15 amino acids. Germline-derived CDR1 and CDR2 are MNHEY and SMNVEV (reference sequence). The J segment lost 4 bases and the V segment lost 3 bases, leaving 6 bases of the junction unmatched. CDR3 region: CASSFAGGEADTQYF. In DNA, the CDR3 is TGTGCCAGCAGTTTTGCAGGGGGCGAAGCAGATACGCAGTATTTT.

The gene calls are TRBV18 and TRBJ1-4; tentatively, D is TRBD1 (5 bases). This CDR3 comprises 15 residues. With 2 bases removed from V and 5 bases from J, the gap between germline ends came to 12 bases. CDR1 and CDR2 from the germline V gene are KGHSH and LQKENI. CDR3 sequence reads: CASSPTQGGNEKLFF. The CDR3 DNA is TGTGCCAGCTCACCAACCCAGGGAGGGAATGAAAAACTGTTTTTT.

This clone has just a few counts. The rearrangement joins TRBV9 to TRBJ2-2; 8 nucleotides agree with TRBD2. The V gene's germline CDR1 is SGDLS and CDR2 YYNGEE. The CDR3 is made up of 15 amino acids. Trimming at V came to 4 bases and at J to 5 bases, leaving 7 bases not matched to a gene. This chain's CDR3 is CASSPAASGTGELFF. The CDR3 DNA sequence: TGTGCCAGCAGCCCAGCGGCTAGCGGGACCGGGGAGCTGTTTTTT.

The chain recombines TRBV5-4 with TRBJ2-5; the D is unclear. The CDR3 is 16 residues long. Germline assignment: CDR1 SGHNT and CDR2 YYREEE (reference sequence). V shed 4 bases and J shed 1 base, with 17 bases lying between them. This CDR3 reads CASSPMKQRTQETQYF. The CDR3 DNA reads TGTGCCAGCAGCCCAATGAAACAGAGAACCCAAGAGACCCAGTACTTC.

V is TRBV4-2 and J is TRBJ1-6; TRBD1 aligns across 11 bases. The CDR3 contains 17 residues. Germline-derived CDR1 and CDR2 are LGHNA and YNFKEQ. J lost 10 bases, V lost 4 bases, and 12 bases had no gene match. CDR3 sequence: CASSLGDRGDFGSPLHF. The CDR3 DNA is TGTGCCAGCAGCCTTGGGGACAGGGGGGACTTCGGGTCACCCCTCCACTTT.

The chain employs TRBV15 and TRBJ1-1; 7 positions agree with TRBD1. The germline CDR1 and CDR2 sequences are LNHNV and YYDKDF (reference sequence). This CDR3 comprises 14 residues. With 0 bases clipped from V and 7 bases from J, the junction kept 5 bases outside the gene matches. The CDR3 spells CATSRDPRTGEAFF. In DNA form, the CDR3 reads TGTGCCACCAGCAGAGATCCACGGACAGGTGAAGCTTTCTTT.